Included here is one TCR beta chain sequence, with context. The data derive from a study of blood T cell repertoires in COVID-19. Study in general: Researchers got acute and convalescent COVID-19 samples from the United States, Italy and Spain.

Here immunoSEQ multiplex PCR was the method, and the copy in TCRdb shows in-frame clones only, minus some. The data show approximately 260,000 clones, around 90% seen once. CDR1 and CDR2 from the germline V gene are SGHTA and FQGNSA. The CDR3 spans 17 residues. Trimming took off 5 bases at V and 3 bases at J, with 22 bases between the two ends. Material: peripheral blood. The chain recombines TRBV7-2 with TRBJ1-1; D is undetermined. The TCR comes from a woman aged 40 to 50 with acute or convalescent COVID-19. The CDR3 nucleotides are TGTGCCAGCAGCCTGAATAGGAGGACCCCCAAGGACACTGAAGCTTTCTTT. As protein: CASSLNRRTPKDTEAFF.